This T cell receptor (beta chain) originates from a study of OX40 agonist ivuxolimab in advanced cancers. Whole-study context: Patients were treated with intravenous ivuxolimab, dosed at 0.01 to 10 mg/kg and infused every 2 weeks. Patients assigned to dose escalation were diagnosed with hepatocellular carcinoma, melanoma, renal cell or head and neck cancer. Whole-study results and caveats: In CD8+ T cells, expanded clones were on average more numerous than in CD4+. Determination of antigen specificity was not performed for the expanded peripheral T cells.

Assay: immunoSEQ multiplex PCR; the TCRdb copy retains only in-frame clones and omits some. The sample holds roughly 100,000 clones; about 90% are singletons and the top ten take 0.81%. CDR1 is MNHNS and CDR2 is SASEGT in the germline V gene. With 6 bases removed from V and 0 bases from J, the gap between germline ends came to 8 bases. The CDR3 consists of 14 residues. As regards this clone: As yet, its antigen is unknown.

The chain uses TRBV6-1 and TRBJ2-2, with a possible D match to TRBD1 (6 bases). This TCR was recovered from an adult with an advanced solid tumor such as melanoma, head and neck, liver or kidney cancer. The starting material was CD4+ or CD8+ T cells sorted from blood, obtained in a trial of the OX40 agonist ivuxolimab. CDR3 DNA sequence: TGTGCCAGCAGCGGACAGTCGAACACCGGGGAGCTGTTTTTT. This encodes CASSGQSNTGELFF.